The 17 T cell receptor beta chains below were found in one sample sequenced in a study of blood T cells in healthy people across ages. PCR was performed a second time for roughly 6 to 12 cycles using a sample-barcoded 5' primer and a J-beta primer mix. Each CDR3 protein is one row after TCRdb ran MiXCR on the 5' RACE reads. The table includes 790,000 or so distinct CDR3 sequences, 35% to 50% detected once. Material for sequencing was blood. Receptor source: a man older than 75 in good health.

This rearrangement joins TRBV9 to TRBJ2-7, with D maybe TRBD1 (5 bases). This CDR3 spans 11 amino acids. CDR1 SGDLS and CDR2 YYNGEE come from the germline V gene. Trimming shortened V by 10 bases and J by 4 bases, and 12 bases separated the two germline ends. CDR3 amino acids: CAGGQGYEQYF. The CDR3 region has the DNA TGTGCCGGCGGTCAGGGATACGAGCAGTACTTC.

This chain joins TRBV10-3 and TRBJ2-7; 8 bases are a match to TRBD2. The CDR3 is 13 amino acids. Per the germline V gene, CDR1 is ENHRY and CDR2 is SYGVKD. Unmatched junction bases numbered 2, after V lost 5 bases and J lost 2 bases. The CDR3 reads CAISPSGPYEQYF. CDR3 coding DNA: TGTGCCATCAGTCCTAGCGGGCCCTACGAGCAGTACTTC.

The chain joins TRBV10-3 to TRBJ2-1, with a weak D call TRBD2 (6 bases). The germline CDR1 and CDR2 sequences are ENHRY and SYGVKD. V gave up 6 bases and J gave up 4 bases, with 16 bases separating them. The length of the CDR3 is 15 residues. CDR3: CAISRTGSGYNEQFF. CDR3 nucleotides: TGTGCCATCAGCCGTACAGGAAGCGGGTACAATGAGCAGTTCTTC.

This clonotype was recorded only once. A much larger clone is a single base away; this may be a read error. The rearrangement joins TRBV11-1 to TRBJ1-1, with D maybe TRBD1 (5 bases). V dropped 6 bases and J dropped 3 bases, with 11 bases sitting between them. The CDR3 has 13 residues. Germline V CDR1 and CDR2: SGHAT, FQDESV (reference sequence). The CDR3 sequence is CASSPTVDTEAFF. DNA for the CDR3: TGTGCCAGCAGTCCGACAGTTGACACTGAAGCTTTCTTT.

The V and J genes are TRBV14 and TRBJ2-1, with TRBD1 identical over 7 bases. In germline, CDR1 is SGHDN, CDR2 FVKESK. The CDR3 has 13 amino acids. The V segment lost 5 bases and the J segment 7 bases; nucleotides outside the gene matches: 5. The CDR3 sequence: CASSYHRGNEQFF. CDR3 sequence (DNA): TGTGCCAGCAGCTACCACAGGGGAAATGAGCAGTTCTTC.

This chain links TRBV12-3 or TRBV12-4 with TRBJ1-1, with TRBD1 matching 8 bases. CDR3 length: 15 amino acids. With 9 bases clipped from V and 6 bases from J, the junction kept 15 bases outside the gene matches. This CDR3 reads CASTFPPQQGAEAFF. DNA of the CDR3: TGTGCCAGTACTTTCCCTCCCCAACAGGGGGCTGAAGCTTTCTTT.

The chain is built from TRBV28 and TRBJ2-1; 8 nucleotides align to TRBD1. Germline V gene data show CDR1 as MDHEN and CDR2 as SYDVKM. This CDR3 region has 11 residues. V shed 3 bases, J shed 13 bases, and the junction held 2 bases outside the gene matches. The CDR3 is CASSLGTGQFF. CDR3 nucleotides: TGTGCCAGCAGTTTGGGGACAGGACAGTTCTTC.

In its sample, this clonotype was seen once. V and J are TRBV7-9 and TRBJ2-7, with 10 nucleotides matching TRBD2. The length of the CDR3 is 15 residues. V was pared by 3 bases and J by 7 bases, with 9 bases of the junction left unmatched. Germline V gene lookup returns CDR1 SEHNR and CDR2 FQNEAQ (reference sequence). The DNA for the CDR3 is TGTGCCAGCAGCTTTGTAGCGGGAGGATACAATGAGCAGTACTTC. Amino acids: CASSFVAGGYNEQYF.

The V call is TRBV27, the J call TRBJ1-1; D gene unclear. Trimming shortened V by 8 bases and J by 0 bases, and 13 bases separated the two germline ends. The CDR3 has 14 residues. CDR1 is MNHEY, CDR2 SMNVEV, per germline (reference sequence). CDR3: CASGSTDMNTEAFF. The DNA for the CDR3 is TGTGCCAGCGGCTCAACAGATATGAACACTGAAGCTTTCTTT.

V and J are TRBV12-3 or TRBV12-4 and TRBJ1-2; D may be TRBD1 (6 bases). Trimming took off 1 base at V and 2 bases at J, with 17 bases between the two ends. The CDR3 consists of 17 residues. DNA for the CDR3: TGTGCCAGCAGTTTAGGGACAGCCACATTCAAGAACTATGGCTACACCTTC. As protein: CASSLGTATFKNYGYTF.

This clonotype has just a few counts. The V and J genes are TRBV3-1 and TRBJ1-6; weak D call: TRBD1 (5 bases). V was pared by 3 bases and J by 5 bases, with 8 bases between. This CDR3 region has 14 residues. Germline lookup yields CDR1 LGHDT and CDR2 YNNKEL (reference sequence). CDR3 DNA sequence: TGTGCCAGCAGCCAGAAGACAGATAATTCACCCCTCCACTTT. This sequence encodes CASSQKTDNSPLHF.

This rearrangement joins TRBV20-1 to TRBJ2-1; D call uncertain. Germline assignment: CDR1 DFQATT and CDR2 SNEGSKA (reference sequence). This CDR3 has 10 amino acids. Trimming took off 0 bases at V and 10 bases at J, with 4 bases between the two ends. CDR3 loop: CSARDQEQFF. CDR3 in DNA: TGCAGTGCTAGAGATCAAGAGCAGTTCTTC.

There are a few counts of this clonotype. The chain joins TRBV28 to TRBJ2-1; 12 nucleotides align to TRBD2. Germline V gene data show CDR1 as MDHEN and CDR2 as SYDVKM. This CDR3 is 17 amino acids long. The junction had 7 bases not matched to a gene; V was cut back by 7 bases and J by 0 bases. DNA for the CDR3: TGTGCCAGCACCTCCCTAGCGGGAGGGCCCTCCTACAATGAGCAGTTCTTC. Translation: CASTSLAGGPSYNEQFF.

The table lists this clonotype with a count of one. The V call is TRBV25-1, the J call TRBJ1-1; 11 bases match TRBD1. The CDR3 is 13 amino acids. J was trimmed by 5 bases and V by 11 bases; bases with no gene match: 7. The V gene's germline CDR1 is MGHDK and CDR2 SYGVNS. For the CDR3, the DNA is TGTGCCTCCGGGACAGGGGGGAGAACTGAAGCTTTCTTT. Its protein is CASGTGGRTEAFF.

The rearrangement uses TRBV28 and TRBJ1-4; tentative D call: TRBD1 (6 bases). CDR1 is MDHEN, CDR2 SYDVKM, per germline. Trimming pared 2 bases from V and 8 bases from J, leaving 12 bases between. This CDR3 contains 14 residues. The DNA of the CDR3 is TGTGCCAGCAGTTTAGTGGGGGCACGGGAAAAACTGTTTTTT. It specifies CASSLVGAREKLFF.

V usage is TRBV7-9 and J usage is TRBJ2-1; 9 positions match TRBD2. The V gene end was trimmed by 5 bases and the J gene end by 2 bases; junction bases not matched to a gene: 7. The germline CDR1 and CDR2 sequences are SEHNR and FQNEAQ (reference sequence). The CDR3 has 16 amino acids. The CDR3 loop reads CASSPVLAGAYNEQFF. The CDR3 DNA reads TGTGCCAGCAGCCCTGTATTAGCGGGAGCCTACAATGAGCAGTTCTTC.

This chain connects TRBV4-2 to TRBJ2-6; weak D call: TRBD1 (5 bases). V was shortened by 5 bases and J by 1 base, with 9 bases between the two germline ends. This CDR3 contains 15 residues. The germline gives CDR1 LGHNA, CDR2 YNFKEQ. The CDR3 nucleotides read TGTGCCAGCAGCAAGGACAATTCTGGGGCCAACGTCCTGACTTTC. Protein: CASSKDNSGANVLTF.